This TCR beta chain came from a study of PD-L1 blockade in urothelial cancer (dated by TCRdb to 2016 to 2017). Regarding the study in general: Every patient began therapy at some point between 2013 and 2015 and was given atezolizumab 1,200 mg intravenously every 3 weeks. About nine tenths of the roughly 29 patients were males with bladder-origin urothelial cancer, and 18 of 29 reported a prior smoking history. An ECOG performance status of 0 or 1 was recorded for the patients, and 0 to 3 prior chemotherapy regimens had been received by the patients. Blood samples were analyzed at 3 weeks after treatment start (second dose) and at 6 weeks after treatment start. Blood samples yielded a median of roughly 140,000 T cells and approximately 83,000 unique TCRs, with median clonality approximately 0.08. The study was an exploratory multi-omic analysis of somatic, immune and clinical correlates of response to PD-L1 blockade with atezolizumab in urothelial cancer. Pretreatment tumor samples and matched peripheral blood, collected serially before and after atezolizumab treatment, underwent TCR sequencing. Durable clinical benefit meant progression-free survival longer than 6 months, and TCR features were also tested against progression-free and overall survival. In the same patients who had TCR sequencing, pretreatment tumors also underwent whole exome sequencing and RNA sequencing. Durable clinical benefit was achieved by nine patients but not by the remaining 20. Pretreatment blood TCR-seq was available for twenty-nine patients, at least one posttreatment blood collection was obtained for some 25 patients, and tumor TCR-seq was available for some 25 patients.

The cohort comprised fewer than 35 patients with locally advanced or metastatic urothelial carcinoma treated at Memorial Sloan Kettering on a trial protocol. Peripheral blood mononuclear cells were collected pretreatment and during treatment, at between 1 and 8 total time points per patient. The Qiagen DNeasy Blood extraction kit was used to purify genomic DNA from total PBMCs and tumor samples. PBMCs were collected pretreatment and during treatment and were isolated and stored as previously described. On the study overall, not on this receptor specifically: Improved progression-free and overall survival was found to be associated with pretreatment peripheral blood TCR clonality below the median. Because the sample size was small (n ≈ 30) and many of the analyses were exploratory, the results are meant to be hypothesis-generating. Patients with durable benefit showed greater expansion of tumor-associated TCR clones in peripheral blood 3 weeks after starting treatment (n = 22, p = 0.022).

Synthetic TCR analog templates were spiked into each PCR so that absolute template abundance could be estimated from read counts. The immunoSEQ assay was used to amplify TCRbeta CDR3 regions from genomic DNA with bias-controlled V and J gene primers. Sequencing of rearranged TCRbeta segments was done at approximately 20X coverage. The authors processed their data as follows. Clustering was used to correct sequencing errors, and CDR3s were annotated against IMGT so that V, D and J genes could be assigned. Only productive TCRbeta rearrangements were used in downstream analyses, excluding out-of-frame or stop-codon sequences. Clonality was calculated as one minus the Shannon entropy normalized by the log of the number of unique productive sequences. Clones differing between time points or between blood and tumor were identified by Fisher's exact test with Benjamini-Hochberg correction at adjusted p below 0.01. Held by TCRdb, this immuneACCESS table contains in-frame sequences only and omits some clones. Under half of the omission traces to an unresolved V gene where checked; the cause of the rest is unknown. V and J calls and clone size follow that table, whereas D and trimming were derived from the DNA. The sample profile shows 45,000 to 65,000 clones; 75% to 90% of them were found once. Clones ranked in the top ten supply about 5.6% of the sample.

CDR1 and CDR2 are read off the germline V gene as SGHTA and FQGNSA. V drops 5 bases and J drops 6 bases, leaving 22 bases in between. Taken from cysteine to phenylalanine, the CDR3 has 16 residues. Just the 48-base CDR3 DNA is kept, in frame starting at base 1. A remark on this clone: Its antigen remains unidentified. No clone much larger than this one lies a single base away; base qualities are absent.

Recombination linked TRBV7-2 to TRBJ1-2; the D gene cannot be resolved reliably. The sequence was obtained from a man between 35 and 55 years old with urothelial cancer. The specimen was PBMCs, collected around atezolizumab (anti-PD-L1) treatment. The nucleotide sequence reads TGTGCCAGCAGCGCAGAGGCGGTTCCGCTTGCCCATGGCTACACCTTC. It is translated as CASSAEAVPLAHGYTF.